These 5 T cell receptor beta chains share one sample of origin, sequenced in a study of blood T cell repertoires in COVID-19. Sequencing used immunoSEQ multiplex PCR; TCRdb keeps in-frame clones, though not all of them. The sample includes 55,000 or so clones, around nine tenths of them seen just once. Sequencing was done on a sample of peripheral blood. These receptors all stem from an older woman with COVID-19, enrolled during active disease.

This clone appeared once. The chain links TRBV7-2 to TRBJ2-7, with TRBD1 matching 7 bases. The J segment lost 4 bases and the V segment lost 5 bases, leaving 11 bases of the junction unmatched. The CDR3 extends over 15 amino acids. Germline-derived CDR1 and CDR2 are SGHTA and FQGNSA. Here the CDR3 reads CASSPEGAVEYEQYF. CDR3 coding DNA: TGTGCCAGCAGCCCCGAGGGGGCGGTCGAATACGAGCAGTACTTC.

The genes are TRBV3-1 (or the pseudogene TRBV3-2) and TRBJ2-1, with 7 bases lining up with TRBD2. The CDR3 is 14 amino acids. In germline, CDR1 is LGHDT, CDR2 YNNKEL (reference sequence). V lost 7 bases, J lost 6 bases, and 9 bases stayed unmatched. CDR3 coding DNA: TGTGCCAGCAACTTAGCGGGCCGTCCCAATGAGCAGTTCTTC. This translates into CASNLAGRPNEQFF.

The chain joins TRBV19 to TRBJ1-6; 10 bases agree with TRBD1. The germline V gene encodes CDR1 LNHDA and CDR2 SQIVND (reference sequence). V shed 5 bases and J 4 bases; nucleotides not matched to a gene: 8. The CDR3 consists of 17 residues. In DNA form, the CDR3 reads TGTGCCAGTAGTCCTAGGGACAGGGGCGCTTATAATTCACCCCTCCACTTT. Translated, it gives CASSPRDRGAYNSPLHF.

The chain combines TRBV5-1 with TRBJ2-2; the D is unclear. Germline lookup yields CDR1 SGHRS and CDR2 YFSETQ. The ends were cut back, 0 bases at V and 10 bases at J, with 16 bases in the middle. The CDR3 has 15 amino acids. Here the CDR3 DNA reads TGCGCCAGCAGCTTGGACTTATCTAGTCCCAAGGAGCTGTTTTTT. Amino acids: CASSLDLSSPKELFF.

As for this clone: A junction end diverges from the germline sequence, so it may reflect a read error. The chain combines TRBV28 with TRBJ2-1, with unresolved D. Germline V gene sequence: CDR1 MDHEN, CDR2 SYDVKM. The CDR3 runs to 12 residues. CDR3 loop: CASSLSSNEQFF. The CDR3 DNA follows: TGTGCCAGCAGTCTCTCCTCCAATGAGCAGTTCTTC.